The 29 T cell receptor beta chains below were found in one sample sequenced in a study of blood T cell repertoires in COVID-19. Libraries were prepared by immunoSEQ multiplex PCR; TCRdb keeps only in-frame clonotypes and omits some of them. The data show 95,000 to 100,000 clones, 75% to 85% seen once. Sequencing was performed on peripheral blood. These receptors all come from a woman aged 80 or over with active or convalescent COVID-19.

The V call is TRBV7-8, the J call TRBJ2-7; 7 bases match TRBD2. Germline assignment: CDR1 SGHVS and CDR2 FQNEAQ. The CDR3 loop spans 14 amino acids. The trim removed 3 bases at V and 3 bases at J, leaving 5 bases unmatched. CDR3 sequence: CASSLGGTNYEQYF. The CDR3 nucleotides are TGTGCCAGCAGCTTGGGGGGGACCAACTACGAGCAGTACTTC.

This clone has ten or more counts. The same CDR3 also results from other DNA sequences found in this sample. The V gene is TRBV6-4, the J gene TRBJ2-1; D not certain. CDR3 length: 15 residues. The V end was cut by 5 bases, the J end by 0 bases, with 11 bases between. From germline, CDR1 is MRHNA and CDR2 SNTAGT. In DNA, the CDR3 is TGTGCCAGCAGTCTGACTCCCAGCTCCTACAATGAGCAGTTCTTC. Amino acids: CASSLTPSSYNEQFF.

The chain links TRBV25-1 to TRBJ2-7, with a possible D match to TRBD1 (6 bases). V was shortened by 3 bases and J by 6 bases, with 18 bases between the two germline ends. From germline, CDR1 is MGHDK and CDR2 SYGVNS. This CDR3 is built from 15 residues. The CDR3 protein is CASSECTGLFCEQYF. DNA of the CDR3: TGTGCCAGCAGTGAGTGTACAGGGTTGTTTTGCGAGCAGTACTTC.

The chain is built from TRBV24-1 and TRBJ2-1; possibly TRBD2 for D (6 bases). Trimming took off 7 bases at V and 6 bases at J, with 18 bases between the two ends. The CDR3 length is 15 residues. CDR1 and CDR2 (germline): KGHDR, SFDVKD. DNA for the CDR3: TGTGCCACCAGCGCCGTTTCGGGAGCGAGCAATGAGCAGTTCTTC. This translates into CATSAVSGASNEQFF.

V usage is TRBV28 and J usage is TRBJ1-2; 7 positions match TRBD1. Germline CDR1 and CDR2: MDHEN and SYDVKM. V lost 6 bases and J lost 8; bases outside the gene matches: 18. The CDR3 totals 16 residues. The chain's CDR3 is CASSSRDSRNLGGYTF. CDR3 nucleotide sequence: TGTGCCAGCAGCTCTAGGGACAGCCGGAACTTAGGGGGCTACACCTTC.

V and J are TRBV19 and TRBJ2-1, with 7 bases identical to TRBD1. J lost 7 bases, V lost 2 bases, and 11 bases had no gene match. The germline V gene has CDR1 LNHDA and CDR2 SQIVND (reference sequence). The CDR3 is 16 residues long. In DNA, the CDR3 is TGTGCCAGTAGTATAACCTCGACAGGGTTCTATAATGAGCAGTTCTTC. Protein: CASSITSTGFYNEQFF.

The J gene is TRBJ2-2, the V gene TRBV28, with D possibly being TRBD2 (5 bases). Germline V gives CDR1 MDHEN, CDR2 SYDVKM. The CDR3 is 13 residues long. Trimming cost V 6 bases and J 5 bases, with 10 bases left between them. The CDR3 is CASSLPGTGELFF. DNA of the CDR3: TGTGCCAGCAGCCTGCCGGGGACCGGGGAGCTGTTTTTT.

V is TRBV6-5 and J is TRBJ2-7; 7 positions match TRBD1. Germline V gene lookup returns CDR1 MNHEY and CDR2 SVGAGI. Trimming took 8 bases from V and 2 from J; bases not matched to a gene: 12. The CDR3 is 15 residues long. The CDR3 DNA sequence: TGTGCCAGCGCAAGACGACAGGGTCCGCCCTACGAGCAGTACTTC. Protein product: CASARRQGPPYEQYF.

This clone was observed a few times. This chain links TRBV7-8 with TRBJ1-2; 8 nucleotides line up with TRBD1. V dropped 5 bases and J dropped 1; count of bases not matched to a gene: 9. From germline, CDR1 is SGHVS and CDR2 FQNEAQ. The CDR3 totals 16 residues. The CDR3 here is CASSEGTGRGNYGYTF. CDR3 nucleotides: TGTGCCAGCAGCGAAGGGACAGGACGTGGTAACTATGGCTACACCTTC. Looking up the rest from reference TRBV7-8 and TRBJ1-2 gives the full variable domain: GAGVSQSPRYKVAKRGQDVALRCDPISGHVSLFWYQQALGQGPEFLTYFQNEAQLDKSGLPSDRFFAERPEGSVSTLKIQRTQQEDSAVYLCASSEGTGRGNYGYTFGSGTRLTVV.

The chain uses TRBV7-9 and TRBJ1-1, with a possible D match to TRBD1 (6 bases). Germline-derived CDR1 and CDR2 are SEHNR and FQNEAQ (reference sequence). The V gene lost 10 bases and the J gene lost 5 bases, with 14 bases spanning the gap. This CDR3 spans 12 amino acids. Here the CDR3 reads CATEGGQTEAFF. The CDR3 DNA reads TGTGCCACCGAGGGGGGGCAAACTGAAGCTTTCTTT.

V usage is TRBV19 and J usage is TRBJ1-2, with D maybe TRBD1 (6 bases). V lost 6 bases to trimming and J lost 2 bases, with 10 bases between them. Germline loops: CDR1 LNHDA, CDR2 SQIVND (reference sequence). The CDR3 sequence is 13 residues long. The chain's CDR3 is CASSHDRNYGYTF. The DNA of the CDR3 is TGTGCCAGTAGCCATGACAGGAACTATGGCTACACCTTC. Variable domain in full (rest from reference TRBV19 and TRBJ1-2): DGGITQSPKYLFRKEGQNVTLSCEQNLNHDAMYWYRQDPGQGLRLIYYSQIVNDFQKGDIAEGYSVSREKKESFPLTVTSAQKNPTAFYLCASSHDRNYGYTFGSGTRLTVV.

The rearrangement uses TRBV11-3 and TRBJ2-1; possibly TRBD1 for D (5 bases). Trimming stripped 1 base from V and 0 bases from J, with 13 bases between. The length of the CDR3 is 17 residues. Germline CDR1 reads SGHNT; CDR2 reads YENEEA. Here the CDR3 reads CASSLGLGPYSYNEQFF. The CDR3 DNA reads TGTGCCAGCAGCTTAGGGCTGGGGCCCTACTCCTACAATGAGCAGTTCTTC.

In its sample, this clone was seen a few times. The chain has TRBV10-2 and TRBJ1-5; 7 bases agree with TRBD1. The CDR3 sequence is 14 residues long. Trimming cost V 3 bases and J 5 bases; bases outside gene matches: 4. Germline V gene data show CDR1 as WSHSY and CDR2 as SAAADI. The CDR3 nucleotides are TGCGCCAGCAGTGACTACAGGGGTCATCAGCCCCAGCATTTT. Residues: CASSDYRGHQPQHF.

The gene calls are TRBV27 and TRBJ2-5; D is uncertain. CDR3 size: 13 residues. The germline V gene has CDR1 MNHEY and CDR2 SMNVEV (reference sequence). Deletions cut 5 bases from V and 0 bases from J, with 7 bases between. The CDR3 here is CASSPPYQETQYF. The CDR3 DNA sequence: TGTGCCAGCAGTCCCCCGTACCAAGAGACCCAGTACTTC.

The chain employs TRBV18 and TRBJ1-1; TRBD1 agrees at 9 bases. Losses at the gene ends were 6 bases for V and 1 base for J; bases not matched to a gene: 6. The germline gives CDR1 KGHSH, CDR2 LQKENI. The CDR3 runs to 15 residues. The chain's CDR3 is CASSLGDRANTEAFF. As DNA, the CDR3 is TGTGCCAGCTCCCTAGGGGACAGGGCGAACACTGAAGCTTTCTTT.

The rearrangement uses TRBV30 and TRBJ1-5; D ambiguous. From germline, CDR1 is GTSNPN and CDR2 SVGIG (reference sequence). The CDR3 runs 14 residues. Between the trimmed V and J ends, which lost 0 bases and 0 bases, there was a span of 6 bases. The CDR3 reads CAWSVAYSNQPQHF. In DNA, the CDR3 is TGTGCCTGGAGTGTAGCGTATAGCAATCAGCCCCAGCATTTT.

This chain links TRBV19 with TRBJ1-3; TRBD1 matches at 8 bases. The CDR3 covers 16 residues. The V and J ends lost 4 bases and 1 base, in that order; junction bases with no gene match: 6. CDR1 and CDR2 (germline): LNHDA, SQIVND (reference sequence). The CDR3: CASSTLDRASGNTIYF. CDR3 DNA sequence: TGTGCCAGTAGTACCCTGGACAGGGCTTCTGGAAACACCATATATTTT. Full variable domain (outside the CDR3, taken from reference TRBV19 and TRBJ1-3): DGGITQSPKYLFRKEGQNVTLSCEQNLNHDAMYWYRQDPGQGLRLIYYSQIVNDFQKGDIAEGYSVSREKKESFPLTVTSAQKNPTAFYLCASSTLDRASGNTIYFGEGSWLTVV.

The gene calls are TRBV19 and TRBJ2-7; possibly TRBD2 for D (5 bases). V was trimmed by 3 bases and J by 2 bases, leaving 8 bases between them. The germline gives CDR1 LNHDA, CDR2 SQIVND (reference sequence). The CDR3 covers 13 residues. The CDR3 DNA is TGTGCCAGTAGTATCGAGGGAACCTACGAGCAGTACTTC. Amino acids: CASSIEGTYEQYF.

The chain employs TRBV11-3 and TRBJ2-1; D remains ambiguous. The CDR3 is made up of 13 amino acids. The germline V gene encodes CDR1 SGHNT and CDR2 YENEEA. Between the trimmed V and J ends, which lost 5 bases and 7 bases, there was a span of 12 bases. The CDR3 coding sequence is TGTGCCAGCAGCCCCCCAGATTGGAATGAGCAGTTCTTC. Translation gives CASSPPDWNEQFF.

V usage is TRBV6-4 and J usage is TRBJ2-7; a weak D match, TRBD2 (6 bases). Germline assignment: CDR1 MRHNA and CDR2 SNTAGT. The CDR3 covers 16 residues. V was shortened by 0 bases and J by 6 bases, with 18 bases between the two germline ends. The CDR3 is CASSDSSRETPCEQYF. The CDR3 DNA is TGTGCCAGCAGTGACTCGAGTCGGGAGACCCCTTGCGAGCAGTACTTC.

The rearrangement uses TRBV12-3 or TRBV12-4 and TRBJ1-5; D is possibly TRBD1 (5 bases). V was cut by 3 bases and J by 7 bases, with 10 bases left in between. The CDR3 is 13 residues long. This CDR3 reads CASSLGQGQPQHF. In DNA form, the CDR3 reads TGTGCCAGCAGTTTGGGGCAGGGCCAGCCCCAGCATTTT.

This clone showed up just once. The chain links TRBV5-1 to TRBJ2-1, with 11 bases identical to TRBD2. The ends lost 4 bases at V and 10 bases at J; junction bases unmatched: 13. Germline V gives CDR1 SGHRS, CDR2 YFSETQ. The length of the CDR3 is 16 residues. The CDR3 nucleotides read TGCGCCAGCAGCCCGCCGGGACTAGCGGAGGTGGGCGAGCAGTTCTTC. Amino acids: CASSPPGLAEVGEQFF. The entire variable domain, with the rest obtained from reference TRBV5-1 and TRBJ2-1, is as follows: KAGVTQTPRYLIKTRGQQVTLSCSPISGHRSVSWYQQTPGQGLQFLFEYFSETQRNKGNFPGRFSGRQFSNSRSEMNVSTLELGDSALYLCASSPPGLAEVGEQFFGPGTRLTVL.

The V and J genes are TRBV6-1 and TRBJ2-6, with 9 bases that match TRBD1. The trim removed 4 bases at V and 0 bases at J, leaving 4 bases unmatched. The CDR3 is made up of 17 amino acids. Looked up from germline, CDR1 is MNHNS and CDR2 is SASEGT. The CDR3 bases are TGTGCCAGCAGTGGGAGGGACAGGGACTCTGGGGCCAACGTCCTGACTTTC. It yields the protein CASSGRDRDSGANVLTF.

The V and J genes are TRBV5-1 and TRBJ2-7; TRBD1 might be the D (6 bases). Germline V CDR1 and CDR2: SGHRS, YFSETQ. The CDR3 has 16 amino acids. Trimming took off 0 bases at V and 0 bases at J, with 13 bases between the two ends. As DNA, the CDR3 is TGCGCCAGCAGCTTGGCCCCGGGACAAAGCTCCTACGAGCAGTACTTC. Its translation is CASSLAPGQSSYEQYF.

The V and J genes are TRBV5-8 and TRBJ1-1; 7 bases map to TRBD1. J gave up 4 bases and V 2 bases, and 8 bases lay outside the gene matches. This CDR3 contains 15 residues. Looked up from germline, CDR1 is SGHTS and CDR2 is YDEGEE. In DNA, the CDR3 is TGTGCCAGCAGCTTTTCACTGGCAGGGGGCACTGAAGCTTTCTTT. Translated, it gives CASSFSLAGGTEAFF.

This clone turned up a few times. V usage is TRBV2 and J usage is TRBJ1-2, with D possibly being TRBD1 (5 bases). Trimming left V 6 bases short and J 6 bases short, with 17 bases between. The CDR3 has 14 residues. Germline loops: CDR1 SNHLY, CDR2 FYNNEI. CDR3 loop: CASRQRTTTDGYTF. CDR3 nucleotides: TGTGCCAGCAGACAACGGACAACTACGGATGGCTACACCTTC.

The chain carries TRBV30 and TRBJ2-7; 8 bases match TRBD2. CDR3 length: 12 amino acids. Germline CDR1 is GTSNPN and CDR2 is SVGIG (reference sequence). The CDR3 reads CAGTSWGDEQYF. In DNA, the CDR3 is TGTGCGGGGACTAGTTGGGGGGACGAGCAGTACTTC.

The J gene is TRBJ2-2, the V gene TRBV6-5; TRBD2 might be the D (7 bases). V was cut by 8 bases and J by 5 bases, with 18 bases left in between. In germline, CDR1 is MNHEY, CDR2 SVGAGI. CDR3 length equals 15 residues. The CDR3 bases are TGTGCCAGCGGGGAATGGCGGGGGCGAACCGGGGAGCTGTTTTTT. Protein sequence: CASGEWRGRTGELFF.

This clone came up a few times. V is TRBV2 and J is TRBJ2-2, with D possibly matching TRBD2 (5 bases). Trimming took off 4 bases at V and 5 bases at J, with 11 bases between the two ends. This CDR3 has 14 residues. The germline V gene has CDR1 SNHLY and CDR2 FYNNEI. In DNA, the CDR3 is TGTGCCAGCAGTGGGACTGATCGGACCGGGGAGCTGTTTTTT. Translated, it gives CASSGTDRTGELFF.